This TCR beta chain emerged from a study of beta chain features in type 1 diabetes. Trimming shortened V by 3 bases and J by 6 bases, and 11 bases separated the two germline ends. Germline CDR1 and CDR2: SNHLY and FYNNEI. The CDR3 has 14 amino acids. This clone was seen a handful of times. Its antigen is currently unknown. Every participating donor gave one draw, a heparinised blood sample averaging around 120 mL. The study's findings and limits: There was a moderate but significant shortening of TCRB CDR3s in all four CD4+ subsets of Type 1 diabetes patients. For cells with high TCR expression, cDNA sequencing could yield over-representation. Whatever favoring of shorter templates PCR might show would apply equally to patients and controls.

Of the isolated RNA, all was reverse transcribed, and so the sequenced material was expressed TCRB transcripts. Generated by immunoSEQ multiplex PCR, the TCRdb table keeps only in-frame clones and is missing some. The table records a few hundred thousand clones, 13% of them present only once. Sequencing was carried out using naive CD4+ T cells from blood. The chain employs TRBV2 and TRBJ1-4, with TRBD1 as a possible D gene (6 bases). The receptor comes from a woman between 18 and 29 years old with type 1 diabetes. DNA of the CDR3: TGTGCCAGCAGTGAGCGGGGGCGAGATGAAAAACTGTTTTTT. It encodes CASSERGRDEKLFF.